The clone carrying this T cell receptor (beta chain) was seen a few times. This sample stems from a study of T cell changes during pregnancy in multiple sclerosis. The protocol was immunoSEQ multiplex PCR, while the TCRdb copy is restricted to in-frame clones and leaves out a portion. The sample lists about 110,000 clones; about 90% were seen once. Trimming stripped 4 bases from V and 7 bases from J, with 7 bases between. The germline V gene has CDR1 MGHDK and CDR2 SYGVNS. The CDR3 has 11 residues. This TCR derives from a female donor in good health, enrolled as a control in a pregnancy study. This chain links TRBV25-1 with TRBJ1-1; D is unresolved. The sample was peripheral blood, taken in the third trimester of pregnancy. The CDR3 is CASSVLDEAFF. The DNA of the CDR3 is TGTGCCAGCAGTGTTTTAGATGAAGCTTTCTTT.